This entry concerns a single T cell receptor (beta chain). Antigen specificity is unknown. Full-length variable regions came from constant-region reverse primers plus semi-nested Nested Universal Primer A PCR. TCRdb recomputed calls from the 5' RACE reads with MiXCR, one row per CDR3 protein. This table has over 30,000 distinct CDR3 sequences, roughly 25% appearing once. CDR1 is MDHEN, CDR2 SYDVKM, per germline. The CDR3 is 15 residues long. Germline trimming cut 5 bases from V and 2 bases from J; bases unmatched to any gene: 6. Findings and caveats of the study: Tumor memory CD4+ T cell TCR gene usage was found to cluster with blood and lymph node memory CD4+ cells and with lymph node naive CD4+ cells.

Naive CD4+ T cells were purified with Tregs depleted by CD25. The sequencing input was naive CD4+ T cells sorted from a lymph node. Subset described: naive CD4+ T cells, CD4+CD45RA+CD25-. The V call is TRBV28, the J call TRBJ2-1; 7 bases fit TRBD2. The sequence derives from a female donor with breast cancer. The DNA of the CDR3 is TGTGCCAGCAGTCGTATACTAGCGCCCTACAATGAGCAGTTCTTC. Protein: CASSRILAPYNEQFF.